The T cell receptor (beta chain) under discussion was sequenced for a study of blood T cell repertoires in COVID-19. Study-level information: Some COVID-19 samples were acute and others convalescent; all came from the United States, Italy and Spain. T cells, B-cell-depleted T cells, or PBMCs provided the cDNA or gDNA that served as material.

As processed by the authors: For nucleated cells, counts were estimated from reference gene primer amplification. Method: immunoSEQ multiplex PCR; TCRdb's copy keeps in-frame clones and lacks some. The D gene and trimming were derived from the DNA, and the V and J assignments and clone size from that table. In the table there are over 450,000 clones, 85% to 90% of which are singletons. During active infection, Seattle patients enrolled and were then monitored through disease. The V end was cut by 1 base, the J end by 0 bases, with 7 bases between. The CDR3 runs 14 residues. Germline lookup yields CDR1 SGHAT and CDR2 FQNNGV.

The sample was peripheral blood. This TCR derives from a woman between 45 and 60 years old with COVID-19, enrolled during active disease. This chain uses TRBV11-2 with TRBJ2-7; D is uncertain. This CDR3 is CASSLVGSSYEQYF. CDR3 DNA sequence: TGTGCCAGCAGCTTAGTGGGCAGCTCCTACGAGCAGTACTTC.